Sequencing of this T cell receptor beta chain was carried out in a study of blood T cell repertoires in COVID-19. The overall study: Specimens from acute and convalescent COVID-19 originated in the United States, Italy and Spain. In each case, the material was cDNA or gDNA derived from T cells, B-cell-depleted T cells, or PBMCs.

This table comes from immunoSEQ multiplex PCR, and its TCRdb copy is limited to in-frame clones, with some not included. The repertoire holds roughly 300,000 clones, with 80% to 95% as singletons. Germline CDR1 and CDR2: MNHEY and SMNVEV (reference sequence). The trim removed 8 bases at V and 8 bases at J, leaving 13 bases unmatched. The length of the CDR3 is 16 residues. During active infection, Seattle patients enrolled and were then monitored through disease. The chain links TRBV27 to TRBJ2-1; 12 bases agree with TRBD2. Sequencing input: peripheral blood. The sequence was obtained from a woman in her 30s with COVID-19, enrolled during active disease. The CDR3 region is CASARLAGVRSDEQFF. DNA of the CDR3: TGTGCCAGCGCGAGACTAGCGGGAGTCAGGAGCGATGAGCAGTTCTTC.